This T cell receptor (beta chain) appears in the sequencing data of a study of T cells in Graves' hyperthyroidism and ophthalmopathy. Ten or more counts support this clonotype. RNA transcripts served as the template for amplifying TCR beta CDR3 regions. The study used the HTBI primer set for a first-round RT-PCR of the TCR CDR3. MiXCR, applied by TCRdb to the multiplex PCR reads, yields one record per CDR3 protein. The sample consists of 360,000 or so distinct CDR3 sequences, about a sixth of them appearing once. This CDR3 is built from 16 residues. Germline assignment: CDR1 MDHEN and CDR2 SYDVKM. Trimming took 5 bases from V and 0 from J, leaving 17 bases between them.

The specimen sequenced was blood. The receptor was derived from a woman aged 40 to 50 with Graves' ophthalmopathy. The V gene is TRBV28, the J gene TRBJ2-7; D remains unclear. The CDR3 reads CASSPTSRPFSYEQYF. The CDR3 nucleotides are TGTGCCAGCAGTCCTACCTCGCGGCCATTCTCCTACGAGCAGTACTTC.